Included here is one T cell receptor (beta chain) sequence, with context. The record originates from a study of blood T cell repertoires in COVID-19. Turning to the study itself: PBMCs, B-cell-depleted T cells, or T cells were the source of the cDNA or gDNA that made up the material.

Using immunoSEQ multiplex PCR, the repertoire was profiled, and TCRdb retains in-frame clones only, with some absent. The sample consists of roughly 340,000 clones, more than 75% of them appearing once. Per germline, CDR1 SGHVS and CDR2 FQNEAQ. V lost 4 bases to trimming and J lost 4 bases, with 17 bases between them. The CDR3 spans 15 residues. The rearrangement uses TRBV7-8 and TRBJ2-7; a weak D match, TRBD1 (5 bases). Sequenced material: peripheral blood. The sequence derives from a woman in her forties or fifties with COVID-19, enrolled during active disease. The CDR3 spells CASSSAETEEYEQYF. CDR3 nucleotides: TGTGCCAGCAGCTCCGCCGAGACAGAGGAGTACGAGCAGTACTTC.